This T cell receptor beta chain was sequenced for a study of blood T cells in healthy people across ages. The germline V gene has CDR1 SGHAT and CDR2 FQNNGV. The CDR3 is made up of 15 amino acids. V gave up 5 bases and J gave up 5 bases, with 15 bases separating them. PCR was performed a second time for about 6 to 12 cycles using a sample-barcoded 5' primer and a J-beta primer mix. TCRdb independently ran MiXCR on the 5' RACE reads; one entry per CDR3 protein. This sample has 550,000 to 750,000 distinct CDR3 sequences; around a fifth occur once, and the top ten carry 3% to 4.5%. The chain couples TRBV11-2 to TRBJ2-2; the D is unclear. The sequence came from a man between 65 and 85 years old in good health. The specimen sequenced was blood. In DNA, the CDR3 is TGTGCCAGCAGCCCGGGTACAGTGGGGACCGGGGAGCTGTTTTTT. Translation: CASSPGTVGTGELFF.